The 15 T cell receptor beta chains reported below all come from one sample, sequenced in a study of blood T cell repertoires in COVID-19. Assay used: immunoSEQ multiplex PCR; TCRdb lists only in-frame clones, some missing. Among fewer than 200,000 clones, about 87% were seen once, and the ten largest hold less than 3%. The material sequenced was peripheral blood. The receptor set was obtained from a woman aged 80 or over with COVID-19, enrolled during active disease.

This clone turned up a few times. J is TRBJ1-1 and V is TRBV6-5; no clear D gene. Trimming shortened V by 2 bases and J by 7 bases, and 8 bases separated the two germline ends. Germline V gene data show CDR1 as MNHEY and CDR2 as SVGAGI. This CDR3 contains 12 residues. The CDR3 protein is CASSYLRGEAFF. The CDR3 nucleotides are TGTGCCAGCAGTTACCTCCGGGGTGAAGCTTTCTTT.

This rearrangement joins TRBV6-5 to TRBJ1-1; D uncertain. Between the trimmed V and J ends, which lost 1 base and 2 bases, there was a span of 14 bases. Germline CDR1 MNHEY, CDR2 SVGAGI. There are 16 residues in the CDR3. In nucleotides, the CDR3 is TGTGCCAGCAGTTACTATCGGGTCCTAACAAACACTGAAGCTTTCTTT. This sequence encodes CASSYYRVLTNTEAFF.

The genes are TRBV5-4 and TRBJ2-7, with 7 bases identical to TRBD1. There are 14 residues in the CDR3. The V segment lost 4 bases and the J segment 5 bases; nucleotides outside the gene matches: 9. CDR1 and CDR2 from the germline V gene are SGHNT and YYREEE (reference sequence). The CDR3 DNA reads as TGTGCCAGCAGCGCTGACAGGGTGCTCCACGAGCAGTACTTC. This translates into CASSADRVLHEQYF.

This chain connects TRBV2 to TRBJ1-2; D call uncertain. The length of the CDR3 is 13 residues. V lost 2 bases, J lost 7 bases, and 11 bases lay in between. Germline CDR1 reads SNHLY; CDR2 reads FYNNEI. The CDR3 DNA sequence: TGTGCCAGCAGTGAACTGCAGCGACTTGGCTACACCTTC. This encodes CASSELQRLGYTF.

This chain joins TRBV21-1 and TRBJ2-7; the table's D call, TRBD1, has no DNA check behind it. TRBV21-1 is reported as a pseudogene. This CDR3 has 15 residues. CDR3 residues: CASSPKLGGSCEQYF. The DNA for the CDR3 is TGTGCCAGCAGCCCTAAGTTAGGGGGAAGCTGTGAGCAGTACTTC.

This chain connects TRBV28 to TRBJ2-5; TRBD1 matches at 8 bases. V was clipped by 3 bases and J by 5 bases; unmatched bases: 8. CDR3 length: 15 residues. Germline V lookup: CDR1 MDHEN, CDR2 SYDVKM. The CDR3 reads CASSFGRGPRETQYF. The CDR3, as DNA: TGTGCCAGCAGTTTCGGCAGGGGGCCCCGGGAGACCCAGTACTTC.

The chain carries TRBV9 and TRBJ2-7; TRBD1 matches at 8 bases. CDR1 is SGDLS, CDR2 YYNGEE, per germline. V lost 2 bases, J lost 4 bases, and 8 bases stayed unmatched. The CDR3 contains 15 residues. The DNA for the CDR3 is TGTGCCAGCAGCGTTGGACAGGGCCAGGGGTACGAGCAGTACTTC. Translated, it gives CASSVGQGQGYEQYF.

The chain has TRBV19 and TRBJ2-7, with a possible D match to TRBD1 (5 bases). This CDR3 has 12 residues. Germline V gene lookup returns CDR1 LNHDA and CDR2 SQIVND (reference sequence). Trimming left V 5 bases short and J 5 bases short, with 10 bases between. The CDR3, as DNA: TGTGCCAGTAGTGACAGAGGTGACGAGCAGTACTTC. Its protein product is CASSDRGDEQYF.

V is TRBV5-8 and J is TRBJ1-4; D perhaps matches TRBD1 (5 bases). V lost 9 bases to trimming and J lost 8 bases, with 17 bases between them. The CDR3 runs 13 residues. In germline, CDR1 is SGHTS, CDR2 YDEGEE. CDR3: CATLGRTKEKLFF. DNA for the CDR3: TGTGCCACCTTGGGGCGGACAAAAGAAAAACTGTTTTTT.

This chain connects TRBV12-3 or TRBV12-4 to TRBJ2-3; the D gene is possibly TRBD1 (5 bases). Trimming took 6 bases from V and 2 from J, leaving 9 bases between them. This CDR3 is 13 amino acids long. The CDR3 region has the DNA TGTGCCAGCAGACAGGTAGTCACAGATACGCAGTATTTT. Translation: CASRQVVTDTQYF.

The CDR3 DNA reads as TGTGCCAGCAGTTACTCACGACAGGGGGGTTGGACGCAGTACTTC. This sequence encodes CASSYSRQGGWTQYF. The chain recombines TRBV6-2 or TRBV6-3 with TRBJ2-7; 9 nucleotides align to TRBD1. The ends lost 0 bases at V and 9 bases at J; junction bases unmatched: 9. The CDR3 loop spans 15 amino acids. Looked up from germline, CDR1 is MNHEY and CDR2 is SVGEGT.

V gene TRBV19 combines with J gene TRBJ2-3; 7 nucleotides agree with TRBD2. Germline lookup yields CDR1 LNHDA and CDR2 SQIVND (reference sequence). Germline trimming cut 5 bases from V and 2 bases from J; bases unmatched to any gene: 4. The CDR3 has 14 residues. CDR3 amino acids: CASSWLADTDTQYF. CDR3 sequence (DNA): TGTGCCAGTAGTTGGCTAGCGGACACAGATACGCAGTATTTT.

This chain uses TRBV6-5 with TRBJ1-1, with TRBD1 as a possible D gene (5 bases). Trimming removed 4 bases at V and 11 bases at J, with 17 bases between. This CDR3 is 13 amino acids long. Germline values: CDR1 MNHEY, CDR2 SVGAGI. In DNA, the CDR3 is TGTGCCAGCAGTTTAACAGGTGTCCCCAATGCTTTCTTT. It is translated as CASSLTGVPNAFF.

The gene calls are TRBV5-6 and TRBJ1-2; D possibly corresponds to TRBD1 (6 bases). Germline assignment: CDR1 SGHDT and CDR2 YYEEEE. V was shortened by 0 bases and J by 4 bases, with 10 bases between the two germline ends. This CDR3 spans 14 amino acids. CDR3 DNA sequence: TGTGCCAGCAGCTTGGAGGACAGATTCTATGGCTACACCTTC. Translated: CASSLEDRFYGYTF.

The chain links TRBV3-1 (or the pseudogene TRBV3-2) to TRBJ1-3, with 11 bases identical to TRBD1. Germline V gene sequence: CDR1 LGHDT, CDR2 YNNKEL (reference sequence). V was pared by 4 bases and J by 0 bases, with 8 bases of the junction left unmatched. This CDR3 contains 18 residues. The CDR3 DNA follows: TGTGCCAGCAGCCCAGGGACAGGGGGACCCTACTCTGGAAACACCATATATTTT. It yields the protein CASSPGTGGPYSGNTIYF.